This T cell receptor (beta chain) was recovered during a study of cytotoxic CD8 clonotypes in ibrutinib-treated CLL. Comments on this clone: Its antigen is as yet unknown.

CDR1 and CDR2 from the germline V gene are SGHNT and YENEEA. The length of the CDR3 is 12 residues. With 2 bases removed from V and 5 bases from J, the gap between germline ends came to 7 bases. From cryopreserved PBMCs came roughly 2 micrograms of genomic DNA used for TCR beta libraries. Overall study findings and caveats: Clonality was higher at ibrutinib response and returned toward baseline at progression. Public clonotypes (which were uncommon) either contracted or remained stable on treatment.

Clones were read by immunoSEQ multiplex PCR, and TCRdb kept only the in-frame ones, dropping some. Seen here are around 20,000 clones, roughly 80% observed once, and the top ten hold 5.5% to 6%. Sequences were derived from PBMCs, sampled before ibrutinib treatment. This sequence originates from a human donor with chronic lymphocytic leukemia. The chain recombines TRBV11-3 with TRBJ2-7; D unresolved. The CDR3 loop reads CASSLNQNEQYF. The CDR3 nucleotides read TGTGCCAGCAGCTTAAACCAAAACGAGCAGTACTTC. Full variable domain (rest looked up from reference TRBV11-3 and TRBJ2-7): EAGVVQSPRYKIIEKKQPVAFWCNPISGHNTLYWYLQNLGQGPELLIRYENEEAVDDSQLPKDRFSAERLKGVDSTLKIQPAELGDSAVYLCASSLNQNEQYFGPGTRLTVT.